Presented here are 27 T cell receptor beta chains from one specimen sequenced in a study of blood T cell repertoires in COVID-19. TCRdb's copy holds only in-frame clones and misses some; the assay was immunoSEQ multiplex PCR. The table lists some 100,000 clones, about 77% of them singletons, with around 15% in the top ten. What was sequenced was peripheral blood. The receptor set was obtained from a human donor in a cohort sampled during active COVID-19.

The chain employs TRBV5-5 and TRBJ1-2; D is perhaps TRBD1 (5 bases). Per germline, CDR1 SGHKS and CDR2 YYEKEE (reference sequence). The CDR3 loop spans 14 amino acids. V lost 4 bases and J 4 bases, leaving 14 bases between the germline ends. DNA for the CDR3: TGTGCCAGCAGCCCCGACAGCGGGGGCTATGGCTACACCTTC. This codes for CASSPDSGGYGYTF.

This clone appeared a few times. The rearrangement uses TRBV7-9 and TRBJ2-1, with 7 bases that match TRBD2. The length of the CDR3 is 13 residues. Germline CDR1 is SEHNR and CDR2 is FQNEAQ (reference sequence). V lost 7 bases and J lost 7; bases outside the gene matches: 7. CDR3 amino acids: CASNRGEGNEQFF. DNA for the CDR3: TGTGCCAGCAACCGGGGGGAGGGAAATGAGCAGTTCTTC. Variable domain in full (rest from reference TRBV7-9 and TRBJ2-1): DTGVSQNPRHKITKRGQNVTFRCDPISEHNRLYWYRQTLGQGPEFLTYFQNEAQLEKSRLLSDRFSAERPKGSFSTLEIQRTEQGDSAMYLCASNRGEGNEQFFGPGTRLTVL.

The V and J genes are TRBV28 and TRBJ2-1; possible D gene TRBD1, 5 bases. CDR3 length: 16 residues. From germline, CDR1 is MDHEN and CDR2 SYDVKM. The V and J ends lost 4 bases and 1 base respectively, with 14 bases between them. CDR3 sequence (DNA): TGTGCCAGCAGTTCCTCCGGGCAGGGATCCTACAATGAGCAGTTCTTC. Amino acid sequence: CASSSSGQGSYNEQFF.

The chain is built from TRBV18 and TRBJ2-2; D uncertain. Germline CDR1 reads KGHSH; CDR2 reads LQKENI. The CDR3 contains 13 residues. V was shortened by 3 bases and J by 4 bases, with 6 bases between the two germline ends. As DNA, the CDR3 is TGTGCCAGCTCACCCAGGATCACCGGGGAGCTGTTTTTT. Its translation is CASSPRITGELFF.

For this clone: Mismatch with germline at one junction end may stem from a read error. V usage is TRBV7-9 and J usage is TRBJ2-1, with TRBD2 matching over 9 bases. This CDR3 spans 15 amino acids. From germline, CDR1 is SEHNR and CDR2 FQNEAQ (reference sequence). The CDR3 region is CASSDSGGNYIEQFF. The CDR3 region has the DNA TGTGCCAGCAGCGATAGCGGGGGAAATTACATTGAGCAGTTCTTC. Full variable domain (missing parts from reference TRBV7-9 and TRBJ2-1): DTGVSQNPRHKITKRGQNVTFRCDPISEHNRLYWYRQTLGQGPEFLTYFQNEAQLEKSRLLSDRFSAERPKGSFSTLEIQRTEQGDSAMYLCASSDSGGNYIEQFFGPGTRLTVL.

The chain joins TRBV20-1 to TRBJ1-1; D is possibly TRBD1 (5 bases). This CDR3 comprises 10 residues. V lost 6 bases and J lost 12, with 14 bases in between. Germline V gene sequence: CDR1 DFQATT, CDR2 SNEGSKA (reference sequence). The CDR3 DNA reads TGCAGTGCCTCCCGACAGTTAACTTTCTTT. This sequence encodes CSASRQLTFF.

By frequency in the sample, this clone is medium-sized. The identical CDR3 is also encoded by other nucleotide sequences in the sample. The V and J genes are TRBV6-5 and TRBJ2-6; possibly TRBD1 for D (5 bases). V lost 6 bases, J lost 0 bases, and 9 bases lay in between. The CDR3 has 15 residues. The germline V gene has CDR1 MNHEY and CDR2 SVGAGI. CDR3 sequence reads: CASRTQGSGANVLTF. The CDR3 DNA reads TGTGCCAGCAGGACCCAGGGCTCTGGGGCCAACGTCCTGACTTTC.

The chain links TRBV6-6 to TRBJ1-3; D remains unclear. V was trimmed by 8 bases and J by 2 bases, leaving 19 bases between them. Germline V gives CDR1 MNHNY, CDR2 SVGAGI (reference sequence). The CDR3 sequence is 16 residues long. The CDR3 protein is CASRREGGRTGNTIYF. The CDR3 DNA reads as TGTGCCAGCCGCCGTGAGGGAGGCAGAACTGGAAACACCATATATTTT.

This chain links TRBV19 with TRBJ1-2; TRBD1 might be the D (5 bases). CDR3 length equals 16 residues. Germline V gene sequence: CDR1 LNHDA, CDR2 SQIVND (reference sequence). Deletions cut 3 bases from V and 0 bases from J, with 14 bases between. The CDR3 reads CASSMGGFEANYGYTF. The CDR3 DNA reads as TGTGCCAGTAGTATGGGGGGGTTCGAAGCTAACTATGGCTACACCTTC.

CDR3 DNA: TGTGCCAGCAGTGAAGCTGGAGTAAGATCTGGAAACACCATATATTTT. Its protein is CASSEAGVRSGNTIYF. The rearrangement joins TRBV6-1 to TRBJ1-3; no definite D call. Germline V lookup: CDR1 MNHNS, CDR2 SASEGT. Trimming took off 0 bases at V and 1 base at J, with 10 bases between the two ends. The CDR3 loop spans 16 amino acids.

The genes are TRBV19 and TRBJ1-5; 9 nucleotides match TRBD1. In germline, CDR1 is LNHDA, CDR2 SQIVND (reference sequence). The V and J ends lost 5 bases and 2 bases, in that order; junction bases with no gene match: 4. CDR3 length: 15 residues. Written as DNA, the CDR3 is TGTGCCAGTAGTGCCTACAGGGGGCGCAATCAGCCCCAGCATTTT. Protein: CASSAYRGRNQPQHF.

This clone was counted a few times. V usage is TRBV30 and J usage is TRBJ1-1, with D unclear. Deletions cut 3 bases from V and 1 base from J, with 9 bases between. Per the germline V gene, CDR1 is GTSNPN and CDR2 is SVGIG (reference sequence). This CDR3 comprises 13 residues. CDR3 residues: CAWSAAGNTEAFF. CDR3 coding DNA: TGTGCCTGGAGCGCCGCGGGGAACACTGAAGCTTTCTTT. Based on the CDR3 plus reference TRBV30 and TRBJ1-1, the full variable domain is SQTIHQWPATLVQPVGSPLSLECTVEGTSNPNLYWYRQAAGRGLQLLFYSVGIGQISSEVPQNLSASRPQDRQFILSSKKLLLSDSGFYLCAWSAAGNTEAFFGQGTRLTVV.

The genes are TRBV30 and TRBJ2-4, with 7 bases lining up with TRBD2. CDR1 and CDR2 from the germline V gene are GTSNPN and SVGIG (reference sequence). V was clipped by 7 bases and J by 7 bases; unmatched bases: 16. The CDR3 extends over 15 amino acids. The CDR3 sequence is CASQGAGSYGNIQYF. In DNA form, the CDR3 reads TGTGCCTCCCAGGGAGCGGGGTCTTACGGGAACATTCAGTACTTC.

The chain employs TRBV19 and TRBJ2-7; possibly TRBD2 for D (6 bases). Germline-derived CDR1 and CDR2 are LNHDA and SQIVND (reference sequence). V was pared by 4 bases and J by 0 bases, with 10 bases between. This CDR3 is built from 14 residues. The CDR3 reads CASSTGLASYEQYF. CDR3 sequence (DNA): TGTGCCAGTAGTACGGGACTGGCCTCCTACGAGCAGTACTTC.

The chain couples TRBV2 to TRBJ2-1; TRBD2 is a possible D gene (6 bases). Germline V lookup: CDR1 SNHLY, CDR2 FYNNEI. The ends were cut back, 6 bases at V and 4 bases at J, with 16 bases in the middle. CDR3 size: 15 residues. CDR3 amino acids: CASSKTEGQYNEQFF. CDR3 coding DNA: TGTGCCAGCAGCAAGACGGAGGGCCAATACAATGAGCAGTTCTTC. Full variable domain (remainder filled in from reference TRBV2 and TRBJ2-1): EPEVTQTPSHQVTQMGQEVILRCVPISNHLYFYWYRQILGQKVEFLVSFYNNEISEKSEIFDDQFSVERPDGSNFTLKIRSTKLEDSAMYFCASSKTEGQYNEQFFGPGTRLTVL.

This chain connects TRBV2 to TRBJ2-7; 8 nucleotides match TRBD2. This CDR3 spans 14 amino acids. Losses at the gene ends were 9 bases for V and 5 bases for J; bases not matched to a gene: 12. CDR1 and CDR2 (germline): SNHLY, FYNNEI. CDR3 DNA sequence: TGTGCCAGTTTGAAGGGGACTAGAGTGAACGAGCAGTACTTC. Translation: CASLKGTRVNEQYF.

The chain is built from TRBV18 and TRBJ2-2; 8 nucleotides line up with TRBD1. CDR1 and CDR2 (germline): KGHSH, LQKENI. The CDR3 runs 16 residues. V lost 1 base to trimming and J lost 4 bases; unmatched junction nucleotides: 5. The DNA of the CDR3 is TGTGCCAGCTCACCACTCGTCGGACAGGGCACCGGGGAGCTGTTTTTT. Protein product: CASSPLVGQGTGELFF.

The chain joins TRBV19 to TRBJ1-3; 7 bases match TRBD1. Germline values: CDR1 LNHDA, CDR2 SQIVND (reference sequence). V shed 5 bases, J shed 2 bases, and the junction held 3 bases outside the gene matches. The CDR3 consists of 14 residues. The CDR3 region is CASSPGTAGNTIYF. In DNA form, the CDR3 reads TGTGCCAGTAGTCCCGGGACAGCTGGAAACACCATATATTTT.

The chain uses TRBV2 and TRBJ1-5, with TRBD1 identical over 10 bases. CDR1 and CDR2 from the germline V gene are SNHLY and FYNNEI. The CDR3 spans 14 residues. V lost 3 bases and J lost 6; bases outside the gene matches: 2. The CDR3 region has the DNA TGTGCCAGCAGTGAGGGACAGGGGACTCAGCCCCAGCATTTT. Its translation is CASSEGQGTQPQHF.

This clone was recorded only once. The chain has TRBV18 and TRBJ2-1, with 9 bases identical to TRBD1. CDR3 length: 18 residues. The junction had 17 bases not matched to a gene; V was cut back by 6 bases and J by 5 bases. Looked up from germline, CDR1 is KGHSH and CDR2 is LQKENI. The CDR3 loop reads CASSPSRDRAPLDNEQFF. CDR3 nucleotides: TGTGCCAGCTCCCCGTCCCGGGACAGGGCACCCTTAGACAATGAGCAGTTCTTC.

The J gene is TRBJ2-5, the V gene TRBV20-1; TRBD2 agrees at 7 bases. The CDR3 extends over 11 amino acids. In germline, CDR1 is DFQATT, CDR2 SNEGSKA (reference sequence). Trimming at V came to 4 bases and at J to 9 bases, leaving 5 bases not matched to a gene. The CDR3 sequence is CSAKAGYAQYF. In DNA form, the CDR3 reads TGCAGTGCTAAAGCGGGGTACGCCCAGTACTTC.

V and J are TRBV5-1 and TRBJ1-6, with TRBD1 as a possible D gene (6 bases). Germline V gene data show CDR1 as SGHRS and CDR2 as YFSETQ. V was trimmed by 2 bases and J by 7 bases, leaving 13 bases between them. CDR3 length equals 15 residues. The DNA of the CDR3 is TGCGCCAGCAGCTTAGGACAGCGGATCAATTCACCCCTCCACTTT. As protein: CASSLGQRINSPLHF.

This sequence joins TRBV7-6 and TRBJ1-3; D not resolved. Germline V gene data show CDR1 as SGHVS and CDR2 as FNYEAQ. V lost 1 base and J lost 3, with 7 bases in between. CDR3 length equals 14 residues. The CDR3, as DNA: TGTGCCAGCAGCTTAGGGCGGTATGGAAACACCATATATTTT. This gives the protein CASSLGRYGNTIYF.

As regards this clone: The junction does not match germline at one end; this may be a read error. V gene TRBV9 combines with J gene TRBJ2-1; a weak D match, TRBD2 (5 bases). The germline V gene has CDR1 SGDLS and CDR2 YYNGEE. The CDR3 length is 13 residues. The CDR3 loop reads CASSPSGGFPQVF. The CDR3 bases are TGTGCCAGCAGCCCCAGCGGTGGGTTTCCCCAGGTCTTC.

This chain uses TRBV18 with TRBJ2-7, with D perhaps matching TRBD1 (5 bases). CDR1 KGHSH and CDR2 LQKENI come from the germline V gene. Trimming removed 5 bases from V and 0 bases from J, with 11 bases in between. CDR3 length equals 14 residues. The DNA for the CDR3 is TGTGCCAGCTCAAAGACAGTGGGCTCCTACGAGCAGTACTTC. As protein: CASSKTVGSYEQYF. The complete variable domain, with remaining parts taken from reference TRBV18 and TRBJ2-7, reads NAGVMQNPRHLVRRRGQEARLRCSPMKGHSHVYWYRQLPEEGLKFMVYLQKENIIDESGMPKERFSAEFPKEGPSILRIQQVVRGDSAAYFCASSKTVGSYEQYFGPGTRLTVT.

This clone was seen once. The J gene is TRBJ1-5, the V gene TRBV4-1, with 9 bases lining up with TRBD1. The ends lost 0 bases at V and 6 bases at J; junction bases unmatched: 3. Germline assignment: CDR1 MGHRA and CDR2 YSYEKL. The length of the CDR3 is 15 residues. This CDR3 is CASSQEQGARQPQHF. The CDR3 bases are TGCGCCAGCAGCCAAGAACAGGGGGCCCGTCAGCCCCAGCATTTT.

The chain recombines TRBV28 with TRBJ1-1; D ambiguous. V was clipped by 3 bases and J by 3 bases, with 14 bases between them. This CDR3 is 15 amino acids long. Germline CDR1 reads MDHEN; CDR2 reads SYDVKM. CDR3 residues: CASSFPASRDTEAFF. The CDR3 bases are TGTGCCAGCAGTTTCCCCGCGTCTCGGGACACTGAAGCTTTCTTT.